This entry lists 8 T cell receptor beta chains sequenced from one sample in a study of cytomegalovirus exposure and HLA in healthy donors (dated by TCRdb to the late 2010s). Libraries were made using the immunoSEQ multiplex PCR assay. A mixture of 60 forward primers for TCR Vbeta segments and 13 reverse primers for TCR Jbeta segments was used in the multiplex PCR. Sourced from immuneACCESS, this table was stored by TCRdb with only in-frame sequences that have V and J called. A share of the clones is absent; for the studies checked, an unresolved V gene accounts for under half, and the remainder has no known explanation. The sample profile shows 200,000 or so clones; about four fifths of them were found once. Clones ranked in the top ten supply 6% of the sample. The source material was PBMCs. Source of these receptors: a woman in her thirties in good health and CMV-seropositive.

The DNA for the CDR3 is TGTGCCAGCAGTGGGGAACAGGGGATAGGATCCTACGAGCAGTACTTC. This encodes CASSGEQGIGSYEQYF. The chain recombines TRBV6-1 with TRBJ2-7; the match to TRBD1 covers 7 bases. The germline gives CDR1 MNHNS, CDR2 SASEGT. The CDR3 is made up of 16 amino acids. Trimming removed 4 bases from V and 1 base from J; junction bases left unmatched: 10.

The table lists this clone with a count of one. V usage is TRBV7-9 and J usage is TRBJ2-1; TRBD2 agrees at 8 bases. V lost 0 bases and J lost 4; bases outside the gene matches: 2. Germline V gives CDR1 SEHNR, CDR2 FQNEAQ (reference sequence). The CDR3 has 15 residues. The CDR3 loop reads CASSLAGLGYNEQFF. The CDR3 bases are TGTGCCAGCAGCTTAGCGGGACTAGGGTACAATGAGCAGTTCTTC.

Written as DNA, the CDR3 is TGTGCCAGTAGGGGACCGGGACTAGCACCCAACGAGCAGTACTTC. It yields the protein CASRGPGLAPNEQYF. The chain links TRBV19 to TRBJ2-7, with 9 bases aligning to TRBD2. CDR3 size: 15 residues. Trimming removed 6 bases from V and 5 bases from J; junction bases left unmatched: 11. From germline, CDR1 is LNHDA and CDR2 SQIVND (reference sequence).

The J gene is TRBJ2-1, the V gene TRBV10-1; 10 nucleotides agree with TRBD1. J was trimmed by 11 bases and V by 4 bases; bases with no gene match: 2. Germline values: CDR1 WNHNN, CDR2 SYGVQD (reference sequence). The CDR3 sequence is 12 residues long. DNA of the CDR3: TGCGCCAGCAGTGGGACAGGGGGTCAGCAGTTCTTC. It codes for CASSGTGGQQFF.

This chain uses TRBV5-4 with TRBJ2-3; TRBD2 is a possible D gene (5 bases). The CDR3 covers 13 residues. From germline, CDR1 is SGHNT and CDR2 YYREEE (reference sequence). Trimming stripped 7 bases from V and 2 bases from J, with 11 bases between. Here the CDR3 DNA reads TGTGCCAGCGGAGAGGGCCTCACAGATACGCAGTATTTT. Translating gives CASGEGLTDTQYF.

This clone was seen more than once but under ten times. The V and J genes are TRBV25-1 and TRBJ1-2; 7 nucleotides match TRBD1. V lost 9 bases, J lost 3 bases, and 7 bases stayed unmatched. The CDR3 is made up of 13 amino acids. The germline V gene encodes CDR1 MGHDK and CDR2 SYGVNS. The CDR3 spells CASSTGMDYGYTF. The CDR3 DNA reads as TGTGCCAGTTCGACAGGGATGGACTATGGCTACACCTTC.

The CDR3 bases are TGCGCCAGCAGCACTGGGACAGGGAGCAACGAGCAGTACTTC. Protein: CASSTGTGSNEQYF. The gene calls are TRBV5-1 and TRBJ2-7, with 9 bases identical to TRBD1. The CDR3 has 14 residues. Trimming cost V 4 bases and J 5 bases; bases outside gene matches: 7. Germline lookup yields CDR1 SGHRS and CDR2 YFSETQ.

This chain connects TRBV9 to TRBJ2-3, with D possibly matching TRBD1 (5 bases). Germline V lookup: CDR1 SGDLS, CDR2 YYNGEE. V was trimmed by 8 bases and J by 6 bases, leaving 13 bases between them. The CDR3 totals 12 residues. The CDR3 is CASSGAGDTQYF. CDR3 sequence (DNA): TGTGCCAGTAGTGGGGCCGGGGATACGCAGTATTTT. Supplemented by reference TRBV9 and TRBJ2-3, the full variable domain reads DSGVTQTPKHLITATGQRVTLRCSPRSGDLSVYWYQQSLDQGLQFLIQYYNGEERAKGNILERFSAQQFPDLHSELNLSSLELGDSALYFCASSGAGDTQYFGPGTRLTVL.